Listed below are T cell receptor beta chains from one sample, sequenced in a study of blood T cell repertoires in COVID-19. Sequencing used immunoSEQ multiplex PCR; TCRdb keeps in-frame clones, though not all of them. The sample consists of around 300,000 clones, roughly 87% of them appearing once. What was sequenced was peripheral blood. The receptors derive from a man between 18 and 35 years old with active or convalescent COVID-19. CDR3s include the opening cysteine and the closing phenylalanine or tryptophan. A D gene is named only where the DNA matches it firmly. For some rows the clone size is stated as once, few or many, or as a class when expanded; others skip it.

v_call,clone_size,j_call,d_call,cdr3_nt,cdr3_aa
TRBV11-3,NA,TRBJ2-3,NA,TGTGCCAGCAGCTTAGAGCAGACAGATACGCAGTATTTT,CASSLEQTDTQYF
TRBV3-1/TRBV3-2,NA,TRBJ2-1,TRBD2,TGTGCCAGCAGCCGGCTAGCGGGAGTTGGGCAGTTCTTC,CASSRLAGVGQFF
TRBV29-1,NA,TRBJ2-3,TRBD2,TGCAGCGTTGAAACTAGCGCAGATACGCAGTATTTT,CSVETSADTQYF
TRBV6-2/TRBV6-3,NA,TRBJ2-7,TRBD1,TGTGCCAGCAGTGGGACAGGAAGCTACGAGCAGTACTTC,CASSGTGSYEQYF
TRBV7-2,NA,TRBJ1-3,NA,TGTGCCAGCAGGGTGAACAGGCTGGAGAAGGCATATTTT,CASRVNRLEKAYF
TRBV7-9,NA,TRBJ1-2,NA,TGTGCCAGCAGCTTAGACCCCCCCACCAAACACTACACCTTC,CASSLDPPTKHYTF
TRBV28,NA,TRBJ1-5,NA,TGTGCCAGCAGCGGACAGATCAATCAGCCCCAGCATTTT,CASSGQINQPQHF
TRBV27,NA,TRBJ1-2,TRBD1,TGTGCCAGCAGTTTACGAGGACAGGGACAATTGGCCTATGGCTACACCTTC,CASSLRGQGQLAYGYTF
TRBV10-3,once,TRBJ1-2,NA,TGTGCCATCAGTCTCAAACGGGAGTTCTATGGCTACACCTTC,CAISLKREFYGYTF
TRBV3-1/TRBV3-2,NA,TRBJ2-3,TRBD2,TGTGCCAGCAGCCAAGTTGACGGGAGGGGAGATACGCAGTATTTT,CASSQVDGRGDTQYF
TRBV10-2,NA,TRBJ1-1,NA,TGCGCCAGCAGCAGCGACAGGTACACGAACACTGAAGCTTTCTTT,CASSSDRYTNTEAFF
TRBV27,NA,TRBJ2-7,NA,TGTGCCAGCAGTTTACCCAACGAGCAGTACTTC,CASSLPNEQYF
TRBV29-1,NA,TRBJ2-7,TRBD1,TGCAGCGTAGTTCCGGGACAGGGGTTTGGAGAGCAGTACTTC,CSVVPGQGFGEQYF
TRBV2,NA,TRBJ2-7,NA,TGTGCCAGCAGTGATGTCCAGGGATCCTACGAGCAGTACTTC,CASSDVQGSYEQYF
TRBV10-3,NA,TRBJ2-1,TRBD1,TGTGCCATCAGTGAGTCAGTGGCAGGGGGTGTCAATGAGCAGTTCTTC,CAISESVAGGVNEQFF
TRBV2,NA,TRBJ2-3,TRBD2,TGTGCCAGCAGTGATGGACTAGCGGGATCCACAGATACGCAGTATTTT,CASSDGLAGSTDTQYF
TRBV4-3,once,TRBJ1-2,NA,TGCGCCAGCAGCCAAGATAAAGCGGGCCACTATGGCTACACCTTC,CASSQDKAGHYGYTF
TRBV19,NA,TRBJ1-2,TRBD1,TGTGCCACCCTCGAGAGACAGGGATCCTATGGCTACACCTTC,CATLERQGSYGYTF
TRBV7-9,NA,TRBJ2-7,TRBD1,TGTGCCAGCAGCGTGGGACAGGGGGACGACGAGCAGTACTTC,CASSVGQGDDEQYF
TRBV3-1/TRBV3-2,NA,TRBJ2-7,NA,TGTGCCAGCAGCCACAGTCTCACCTACGAGCAGTACTTC,CASSHSLTYEQYF
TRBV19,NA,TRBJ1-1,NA,TGTGCCAGTAGTGAGCCGGGGCGCGGGACTGGTTTTCGAGCTTTCTTT,CASSEPGRGTGFRAFF
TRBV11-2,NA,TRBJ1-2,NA,TGTGCCAGCAGCTTAGATCTCGGCAGCGTAGGTGGCTACACCTTC,CASSLDLGSVGGYTF
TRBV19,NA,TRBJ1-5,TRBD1,TGTGCCAGTAGTATTAGGGACAGGTATAGCAATCAGCCCCAGCATTTT,CASSIRDRYSNQPQHF
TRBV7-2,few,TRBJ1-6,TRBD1,TGTGCCAGCAGCCCCCCCGGACAGGGGAGGAATTCACCCCTCCACTTT,CASSPPGQGRNSPLHF
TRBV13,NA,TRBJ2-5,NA,TGTGCCAGCGGGGGGGCGGAAGAGACCCAGTACTTC,CASGGAEETQYF
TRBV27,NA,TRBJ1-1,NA,TGTGCCAGCAGTCAAGGGACTCCGGAGGGTGAAGCTTTCTTT,CASSQGTPEGEAFF
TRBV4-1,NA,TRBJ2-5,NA,TGCGCCAGCAGCCCCGGGACAATATACCAAGAGACCCAGTACTTC,CASSPGTIYQETQYF
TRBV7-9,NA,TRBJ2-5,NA,TGTGCCAGCAGCCCTCAGGACAGCCGTTGGGACCAGTACTTC,CASSPQDSRWDQYF
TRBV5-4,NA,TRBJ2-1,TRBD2,TGTGCCAGCAGGATAGCGGGAGGGTACAATGAGCAGTTCTTC,CASRIAGGYNEQFF
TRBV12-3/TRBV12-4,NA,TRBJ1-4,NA,TGTGCCAGCAGCGGGGAGACTAATGAAAAACTGTTTTTT,CASSGETNEKLFF
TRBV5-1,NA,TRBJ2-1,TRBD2,TGCGCCAGCAGCTTGGGGGGACTAGCGGGAGGTGATGAGCAGTTCTTC,CASSLGGLAGGDEQFF
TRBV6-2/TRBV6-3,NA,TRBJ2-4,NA,TGTGCCAGCAGTTACGGGGGACTAGCCAAAAACATTCAGTACTTC,CASSYGGLAKNIQYF
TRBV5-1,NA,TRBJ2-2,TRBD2,TGCGCCAGCAGCTTGGCCAGTCTAGCGGGGTTTGACACCGGGGAGCTGTTTTTT,CASSLASLAGFDTGELFF
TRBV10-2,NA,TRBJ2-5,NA,TGCGCCAGCGGTGGACAGCAATGGGGAGAGACCCAGTACTTC,CASGGQQWGETQYF
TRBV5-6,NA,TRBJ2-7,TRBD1,TGTGCCAGCAGCTGGTTCCGCACCGGGACAGGGGTCTCCGAGCAGTACTTC,CASSWFRTGTGVSEQYF
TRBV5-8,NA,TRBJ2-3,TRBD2,TGTGCCAGCAGCTTGGCCTTCCTAGCGGGTGGGGCAGATACGCAGTATTTT,CASSLAFLAGGADTQYF
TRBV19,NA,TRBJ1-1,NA,TGTGCCAGTAGTATAGAACCGCGATTCACTGAAGCTTTCTTT,CASSIEPRFTEAFF
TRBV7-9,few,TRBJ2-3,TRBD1,TGTGCCAGCAGCTTGGACAGGGCGACAGATACGCAGTATTTT,CASSLDRATDTQYF
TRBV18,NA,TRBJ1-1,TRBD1,TGTGCCAGCTCAATTAACCGGGGACAGGGGAACACTGAAGCTTTCTTT,CASSINRGQGNTEAFF
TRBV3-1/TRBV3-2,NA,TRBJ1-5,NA,TGTGCCAGCAGCGACAGGCTCAATCAGCCCCAGCATTTT,CASSDRLNQPQHF
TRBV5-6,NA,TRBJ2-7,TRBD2,TGTGCCAGCAACCGACAAATGGGACTAGCGGGGAACTACGAGCAGTACTTC,CASNRQMGLAGNYEQYF
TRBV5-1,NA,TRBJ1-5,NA,TGCGCCAGCAGCGTGGACACGAGCAATCAGCCCCAGCATTTT,CASSVDTSNQPQHF
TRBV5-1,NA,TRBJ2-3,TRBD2,TGCGCCAGCAGCCGAGGACTAGCGGGGGAGCCAGATACGCAGTATTTT,CASSRGLAGEPDTQYF